Below, 29 T cell receptor beta chains from the same sample are listed, as sequenced in a study of cytomegalovirus exposure and HLA in healthy donors. Amplification used 60 Vbeta primers and 13 Jbeta primers. Sequenced by immunoSEQ multiplex PCR; TCRdb stores in-frame clones only, minus some. Counted here are 150,000 to 180,000 clones, 80% occurring once; the ten biggest clones make up 5.6%. The sample consisted of PBMCs. The receptors derive from a woman in her forties in good health and CMV-seropositive.

The gene calls are TRBV10-3 and TRBJ2-7; TRBD1 matches at 7 bases. Germline CDR1 reads ENHRY; CDR2 reads SYGVKD. J lost 3 bases, V lost 3 bases, and 8 bases had no gene match. This CDR3 is built from 15 residues. CDR3 nucleotides: TGTGCCATCAGTGAATACAGGGGAACGAACTACGAGCAGTACTTC. Its translation is CAISEYRGTNYEQYF.

The chain joins TRBV13 to TRBJ2-7; 8 bases agree with TRBD1. The CDR3 consists of 16 residues. The V gene's germline CDR1 is PRHDT and CDR2 FYEKMQ (reference sequence). V lost 4 bases and J lost 5; bases outside the gene matches: 13. CDR3 in DNA: TGTGCCAGCAGCTCCCGCCCCAGGGGGCGCGTAAACGAGCAGTACTTC. Amino acids: CASSSRPRGRVNEQYF. The variable domain in full, with the rest retrieved from reference TRBV13 and TRBJ2-7, is AAGVIQSPRHLIKEKRETATLKCYPIPRHDTVYWYQQGPGQDPQFLISFYEKMQSDKGSIPDRFSAQQFSDYHSELNMSSLELGDSALYFCASSSRPRGRVNEQYFGPGTRLTVT.

V usage is TRBV28 and J usage is TRBJ2-1; D unresolved. This CDR3 is 13 amino acids long. The V and J ends lost 5 bases and 4 bases respectively, with 9 bases between them. Germline V gives CDR1 MDHEN, CDR2 SYDVKM. CDR3 amino acids: CASSRGEYNEQFF. CDR3 nucleotides: TGTGCCAGCAGTCGAGGAGAATACAATGAGCAGTTCTTC. The full variable domain, completed using reference TRBV28 and TRBJ2-1, is DVKVTQSSRYLVKRTGEKVFLECVQDMDHENMFWYRQDPGLGLRLIYFSYDVKMKEKGDIPEGYSVSREKKERFSLILESASTNQTSMYLCASSRGEYNEQFFGPGTRLTVL.

This chain connects TRBV27 to TRBJ1-2, with D perhaps TRBD1 (6 bases). This CDR3 has 13 residues. Trimming took 5 bases from V and 4 from J, leaving 11 bases between them. CDR1 MNHEY and CDR2 SMNVEV come from the germline V gene (reference sequence). Here the CDR3 reads CASSVQGFYGYTF. DNA for the CDR3: TGTGCCAGCAGTGTACAGGGTTTCTATGGCTACACCTTC.

This rearrangement joins TRBV14 to TRBJ2-1, with 10 bases matching TRBD1. Germline V gives CDR1 SGHDN, CDR2 FVKESK. The CDR3 has 16 residues. Trimming cost V 4 bases and J 0 bases; bases outside gene matches: 3. The CDR3 DNA follows: TGTGCCAGCAGCCCCAGGACAGGGGGCTCCTACAATGAGCAGTTCTTC. Its translation is CASSPRTGGSYNEQFF.

The chain joins TRBV18 to TRBJ2-6; D is perhaps TRBD1 (5 bases). CDR1 and CDR2 (germline): KGHSH, LQKENI. Trimming cost V 4 bases and J 3 bases, with 10 bases left between them. This CDR3 is 15 amino acids long. CDR3 coding DNA: TGTGCCAGCTCACTTCAGGGTGATGGGGCCAACGTCCTGACTTTC. It translates to CASSLQGDGANVLTF.

The sample holds a few counts of this clone. The gene calls are TRBV9 and TRBJ1-5; D is unresolved. The V end was cut by 4 bases, the J end by 0 bases, with 17 bases between. This CDR3 has 17 amino acids. Germline CDR1 reads SGDLS; CDR2 reads YYNGEE. The CDR3 DNA sequence: TGTGCCAGCAGCTCTTGGGCAGCCCGTCTTAGCAATCAGCCCCAGCATTTT. Protein sequence: CASSSWAARLSNQPQHF.

The chain employs TRBV7-9 and TRBJ2-1; 10 nucleotides align to TRBD1. The CDR3 length is 16 residues. Germline trimming cut 5 bases from V and 4 bases from J; bases unmatched to any gene: 8. Germline V gene lookup returns CDR1 SEHNR and CDR2 FQNEAQ (reference sequence). CDR3 loop: CASSALTGGLYNEQFF. CDR3 nucleotide sequence: TGTGCCAGCAGCGCCTTGACAGGGGGCTTGTACAATGAGCAGTTCTTC.

J is TRBJ1-2 and V is TRBV19; D remains ambiguous. Germline CDR1 and CDR2: LNHDA and SQIVND (reference sequence). V lost 1 base, J lost 7 bases, and 13 bases lay in between. This CDR3 is built from 14 residues. In DNA, the CDR3 is TGTGCCAGTAGTATAGGGGAGATCCGGGCTGGCTACACCTTC. Its translation: CASSIGEIRAGYTF.

The count of this clone is one. The chain links TRBV7-9 to TRBJ1-2, with 8 bases that match TRBD1. Germline V gene lookup returns CDR1 SEHNR and CDR2 FQNEAQ (reference sequence). After removal of 2 bases from V and 4 bases from J, the junction contained 6 bases not matched to a gene. CDR3 size: 15 residues. The CDR3 nucleotides are TGTGCCAGCAGCTTAATGGGACAGGAGGCCTATGGCTACACCTTC. Protein: CASSLMGQEAYGYTF.

This chain joins TRBV6-5 and TRBJ1-5; D possibly corresponds to TRBD1 (6 bases). The CDR3 has 14 amino acids. Germline assignment: CDR1 MNHEY and CDR2 SVGAGI. The germline V and J ends were trimmed by 6 bases and 5 bases, with 14 bases remaining between them. The CDR3 loop reads CASRQGGSHQPQHF. In DNA form, the CDR3 reads TGTGCCAGCAGACAGGGAGGGAGCCATCAGCCCCAGCATTTT.

The CDR3 DNA is TGTGCCAGCAGCTTAGATGGGGCTAGCGGGACCAAAAACATTCAGTACTTC. This sequence encodes CASSLDGASGTKNIQYF. V and J are TRBV7-3 and TRBJ2-4; TRBD2 agrees at 9 bases. CDR1 and CDR2 from the germline V gene are SGHTA and FQGTGA. The J segment lost 2 bases and the V segment lost 2 bases, leaving 7 bases of the junction unmatched. This CDR3 comprises 17 residues.

This chain connects TRBV6-1 to TRBJ2-3, with 8 bases identical to TRBD2. V shed 6 bases and J 1 base; nucleotides not matched to a gene: 6. Looked up from germline, CDR1 is MNHNS and CDR2 is SASEGT. The CDR3 has 15 residues. In DNA form, the CDR3 reads TGTGCCAGCAGAGTAGCGGGGTTGGGCACAGATACGCAGTATTTT. Its translation: CASRVAGLGTDTQYF.

The chain has TRBV5-1 and TRBJ2-3; 10 nucleotides line up with TRBD2. This CDR3 region has 17 residues. CDR1 is SGHRS, CDR2 YFSETQ, per germline. V gave up 4 bases and J gave up 2 bases; unmatched junction bases: 10. The CDR3 protein is CASSAGGSGRATDTQYF. CDR3 bases: TGCGCCAGCAGCGCCGGGGGGAGCGGGAGGGCCACAGATACGCAGTATTTT.

The chain couples TRBV11-3 to TRBJ2-3, with D possibly TRBD1 on 5 matching bases. The CDR3 is 14 amino acids. V was trimmed by 2 bases and J by 4 bases, leaving 10 bases between them. The V gene's germline CDR1 is SGHNT and CDR2 YENEEA. The CDR3 loop is CASSLMTVADTQYF. DNA of the CDR3: TGTGCCAGCAGCTTAATGACAGTGGCAGATACGCAGTATTTT.

The rearrangement uses TRBV10-2 and TRBJ2-2; D gene ambiguous. The CDR3 runs to 13 residues. V was pared by 0 bases and J by 8 bases, with 7 bases between. Per the germline V gene, CDR1 is WSHSY and CDR2 is SAAADI. The CDR3 is CASSESRLGELFF. The CDR3 DNA reads TGCGCCAGCAGTGAGTCCCGTTTAGGGGAGCTGTTTTTT.

This clone appeared a single time. The V call is TRBV6-1, the J call TRBJ2-1, with D possibly being TRBD1 (5 bases). Deletions cut 7 bases from V and 4 bases from J, with 17 bases between. The V gene's germline CDR1 is MNHNS and CDR2 SASEGT. CDR3 length: 15 amino acids. Here the CDR3 reads CASNTDSIRYNEQFF. The CDR3 nucleotides read TGTGCCAGCAACACAGACAGCATTAGATACAATGAGCAGTTCTTC.

The CDR3 DNA reads TGCAGCGTTGGGTCGGCAGGGGGCGCATCTGGCTATGGCTACACCTTC. Translation: CSVGSAGGASGYGYTF. The chain has TRBV29-1 and TRBJ1-2; 8 positions agree with TRBD1. The CDR3 runs to 16 residues. V shed 4 bases, J shed 4 bases, and the junction held 14 bases outside the gene matches. Germline values: CDR1 SQVTM, CDR2 ANQGSEA.

In this sample, this clone turned up a few times. This chain joins TRBV18 and TRBJ2-5; tentatively, D is TRBD2 (6 bases). The CDR3 has 13 residues. Germline CDR1 KGHSH, CDR2 LQKENI. V was pared by 4 bases and J by 5 bases, with 11 bases between. The CDR3 sequence: CASSQGLGETQYF. In DNA form, the CDR3 reads TGTGCCAGCTCACAGGGACTGGGGGAGACCCAGTACTTC.

The genes are TRBV9 and TRBJ2-3; D is possibly TRBD2 (6 bases). The CDR3 totals 18 residues. The germline V and J ends were trimmed by 0 bases and 0 bases, with 17 bases remaining between them. Germline V lookup: CDR1 SGDLS, CDR2 YYNGEE. The DNA of the CDR3 is TGTGCCAGCAGCGTAGGCCCCACTAGCCAATCTAGCACAGATACGCAGTATTTT. It specifies CASSVGPTSQSSTDTQYF.

The chain uses TRBV28 and TRBJ2-7; weak D call: TRBD1 (6 bases). CDR1 and CDR2 from the germline V gene are MDHEN and SYDVKM. Trimming left V 7 bases short and J 5 bases short, with 9 bases between. The CDR3 totals 11 residues. The CDR3: CASTGGNEQYF. The CDR3 DNA is TGTGCCAGCACTGGGGGCAACGAGCAGTACTTC.

This clone appeared once. The chain carries TRBV6-5 and TRBJ1-6; D might be TRBD1 (5 bases). Trimming stripped 6 bases from V and 7 bases from J, with 10 bases between. CDR1 MNHEY and CDR2 SVGAGI come from the germline V gene. CDR3 length: 13 residues. For the CDR3, the DNA is TGTGCCAGCAGCGACAGAAGCAATTCACCCCTCCACTTT. Its translation is CASSDRSNSPLHF.

The V call is TRBV19, the J call TRBJ2-7, with 11 bases fitting TRBD2. V was clipped by 8 bases and J by 0 bases; unmatched bases: 3. The CDR3 sequence is 14 residues long. Germline loops: CDR1 LNHDA, CDR2 SQIVND (reference sequence). The CDR3 DNA reads TGTGCCAGTGTTAGCGGGAGGGCCTCCTACGAGCAGTACTTC. It translates to CASVSGRASYEQYF.

This clone turned up a few times. The chain recombines TRBV19 with TRBJ2-2; no definite D call. The CDR3 extends over 14 amino acids. Germline V lookup: CDR1 LNHDA, CDR2 SQIVND (reference sequence). Trimming pared 3 bases from V and 6 bases from J, leaving 11 bases between. Here the CDR3 DNA reads TGTGCCAGTAGTATGATCGACATTGCCGGGGAGCTGTTTTTT. Its translation is CASSMIDIAGELFF. The full variable domain, completed using reference TRBV19 and TRBJ2-2, is DGGITQSPKYLFRKEGQNVTLSCEQNLNHDAMYWYRQDPGQGLRLIYYSQIVNDFQKGDIAEGYSVSREKKESFPLTVTSAQKNPTAFYLCASSMIDIAGELFFGEGSRLTVL.

With respect to this clone: This sample includes further DNA sequences coding for the same CDR3. This chain connects TRBV27 to TRBJ1-5; D unclear. The CDR3 covers 14 residues. V was shortened by 0 bases and J by 4 bases, with 7 bases between the two germline ends. Germline V lookup: CDR1 MNHEY, CDR2 SMNVEV (reference sequence). CDR3 in DNA: TGTGCCAGCAGTTTATCGCGGGGTAATCAGCCCCAGCATTTT. This sequence encodes CASSLSRGNQPQHF.

J is TRBJ2-5 and V is TRBV5-6, with D possibly TRBD2 on 6 matching bases. Germline-derived CDR1 and CDR2 are SGHDT and YYEEEE. The V end lost 4 bases, the J end lost 11 bases, and 21 bases lay between the germline ends. CDR3 length: 14 residues. CDR3 nucleotide sequence: TGTGCCAGCAGCAACGGACTACCTCCTAGAGAGCAGTACTTC. Translating it yields CASSNGLPPREQYF.

J is TRBJ2-7 and V is TRBV9, with 14 bases identical to TRBD2. The V gene's germline CDR1 is SGDLS and CDR2 YYNGEE. The V and J ends lost 4 bases and 0 bases, in that order; junction bases with no gene match: 3. This CDR3 region has 16 residues. CDR3 residues: CASSPTSGRDSYEQYF. As DNA, the CDR3 is TGTGCCAGCAGCCCGACTAGCGGGAGGGACTCCTACGAGCAGTACTTC. The complete variable domain, with remaining parts taken from reference TRBV9 and TRBJ2-7, reads DSGVTQTPKHLITATGQRVTLRCSPRSGDLSVYWYQQSLDQGLQFLIQYYNGEERAKGNILERFSAQQFPDLHSELNLSSLELGDSALYFCASSPTSGRDSYEQYFGPGTRLTVT.

The rearrangement uses TRBV19 and TRBJ1-1; D remains unclear. Trimming pared 7 bases from V and 0 bases from J, leaving 12 bases between. The germline CDR1 and CDR2 sequences are LNHDA and SQIVND (reference sequence). The length of the CDR3 is 14 residues. CDR3 protein: CASTRGDVNTEAFF. CDR3 DNA: TGTGCCAGTACCCGCGGTGATGTGAACACTGAAGCTTTCTTT.

The V call is TRBV29-1, the J call TRBJ2-3, with 9 bases lining up with TRBD1. From germline, CDR1 is SQVTM and CDR2 ANQGSEA. This CDR3 has 14 amino acids. V lost 6 bases and J lost 7; bases outside the gene matches: 11. The CDR3 DNA sequence: TGCAGCGTAATCAACCGGGACAGGGTAAATACGCAGTATTTT. Its protein is CSVINRDRVNTQYF.